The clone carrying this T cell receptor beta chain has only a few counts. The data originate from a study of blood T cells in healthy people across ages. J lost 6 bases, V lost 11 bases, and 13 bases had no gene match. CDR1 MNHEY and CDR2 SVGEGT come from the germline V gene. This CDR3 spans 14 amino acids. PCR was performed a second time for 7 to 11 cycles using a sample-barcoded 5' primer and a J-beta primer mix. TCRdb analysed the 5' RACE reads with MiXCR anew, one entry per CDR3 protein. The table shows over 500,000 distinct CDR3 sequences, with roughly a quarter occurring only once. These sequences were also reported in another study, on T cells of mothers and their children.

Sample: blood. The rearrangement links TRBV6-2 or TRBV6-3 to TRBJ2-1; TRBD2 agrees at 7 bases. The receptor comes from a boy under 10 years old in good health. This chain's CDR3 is CAGSPAGDLNEQFF. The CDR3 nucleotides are TGTGCCGGTTCCCCCGCGGGGGACCTCAATGAGCAGTTCTTC.